This entry concerns a single TCR beta chain. Deletions cut 1 base from V and 9 bases from J, with 17 bases between. The CDR3 is 14 amino acids. CDR1 and CDR2 from the germline V gene are SGHDT and YYEEEE. Per the authors' pipeline: Estimation of nucleated cell counts was performed using reference gene primer amplification. Method: immunoSEQ multiplex PCR; TCRdb's copy keeps in-frame clones and lacks some. V, J and clone size reflect that table, while D and trimming were determined from the DNA. The sample includes some 130,000 clones, about 87% of them seen just once. The record originates from a study of blood T cell repertoires in COVID-19. Across the whole study: Donors in the United States, Italy and Spain gave samples during acute or convalescent COVID-19. Sources were T cells, B-cell-depleted T cells, or PBMCs; the material itself was cDNA or gDNA.

Source material: peripheral blood. The clonotype originates from a man in his fifties with acute or convalescent COVID-19. This rearrangement joins TRBV5-6 to TRBJ2-7; D is possibly TRBD1 (5 bases). The CDR3 sequence is CASSLSRARLWQYF. In DNA form, the CDR3 reads TGTGCCAGCAGCTTGAGCAGGGCCCGCCTATGGCAGTACTTC. The full variable domain, its missing parts supplied by reference TRBV5-6 and TRBJ2-7, is DAGVTQSPTHLIKTRGQQVTLRCSPKSGHDTVSWYQQALGQGPQFIFQYYEEEERQRGNFPDRFSGHQFPNYSSELNVNALLLGDSALYLCASSLSRARLWQYFGPGTRLTVT.